This T cell receptor (beta chain) stems from a study of PD-1 blockade in classical Hodgkin lymphoma. Every single patient, without exception, relapsed after autologous stem cell transplantation, and brentuximab vedotin exposure varied. Data came from immunoSEQ multiplex PCR; TCRdb stores just in-frame clones and leaves some out. The sample records about 60,000 clones, over 85% being singletons. Germline V CDR1 and CDR2: MDHEN, SYDVKM. This CDR3 spans 15 amino acids. V was cut by 3 bases and J by 2 bases, with 14 bases left in between. This clone was recorded once. The TCR was taken from a human donor with classical Hodgkin lymphoma. The source was peripheral blood mononuclear cells (PBMCs), collected at baseline. The chain uses TRBV28 and TRBJ2-7, with D unresolved. The CDR3 here is CASSFSGYETYEQYF. CDR3 DNA: TGTGCCAGCAGTTTTTCCGGTTATGAAACCTACGAGCAGTACTTC.